Below are 8 T cell receptor beta chains sequenced from a single sample in a study of T cell responses to AZD1222 COVID-19 vaccine. The table came from immunoSEQ multiplex PCR; TCRdb's copy has only in-frame clones and leaves some out. This sample has about 160,000 clones, with about nine tenths found just once. The material was peripheral blood, obtained on day 0 of AZD1222 vaccination. The receptors originated from an adult in good health.

The chain joins TRBV15 to TRBJ1-5; D not resolved. The V end was cut by 5 bases, the J end by 2 bases, with 13 bases between. The CDR3 has 15 residues. The germline CDR1 and CDR2 sequences are LNHNV and YYDKDF (reference sequence). Here the CDR3 reads CATSYNSDGNQPQHF. DNA of the CDR3: TGTGCCACCAGCTACAATTCCGATGGCAATCAGCCCCAGCATTTT.

J is TRBJ1-4 and V is TRBV28; D perhaps matches TRBD1 (6 bases). CDR1 is MDHEN and CDR2 is SYDVKM in the germline V gene. V was clipped by 7 bases and J by 5 bases, with 17 bases between them. The CDR3 has 15 residues. The CDR3 coding sequence is TGTGCCAGCACCCCTACAGGGAAATGGAATGAAAAACTGTTTTTT. Protein sequence: CASTPTGKWNEKLFF.

This chain joins TRBV2 and TRBJ1-5; 7 positions match TRBD1. Germline V lookup: CDR1 SNHLY, CDR2 FYNNEI. The CDR3 sequence is 14 residues long. The junction had 5 bases not matched to a gene; V was cut back by 2 bases and J by 7 bases. DNA for the CDR3: TGTGCCAGCAGTGAATGGACAGGCGGCCAGCCCCAGCATTTT. Amino acids: CASSEWTGGQPQHF. The full variable domain, in which reference TRBV2 and TRBJ1-5 provide the parts outside the CDR3, is EPEVTQTPSHQVTQMGQEVILRCVPISNHLYFYWYRQILGQKVEFLVSFYNNEISEKSEIFDDQFSVERPDGSNFTLKIRSTKLEDSAMYFCASSEWTGGQPQHFGDGTRLSIL.

The rearrangement links TRBV15 to TRBJ1-3; D remains unclear. CDR3 length: 15 amino acids. Germline loops: CDR1 LNHNV, CDR2 YYDKDF (reference sequence). Trimming left V 2 bases short and J 0 bases short, with 8 bases between. The CDR3 reads CATSRSRSSGNTIYF. CDR3 DNA sequence: TGTGCCACCAGCAGATCTCGGAGCTCTGGAAACACCATATATTTT.

The chain combines TRBV30 with TRBJ2-1; possibly TRBD2 for D (5 bases). Germline CDR1 is GTSNPN and CDR2 is SVGIG (reference sequence). The CDR3 runs to 14 residues. V was cut by 2 bases and J by 4 bases, with 12 bases left in between. In nucleotides, the CDR3 is TGTGCCTGGAGTCCCCTCGCGGGTTACAATGAGCAGTTCTTC. Translating it yields CAWSPLAGYNEQFF.

The rearrangement links TRBV18 to TRBJ1-2; a possible D gene is TRBD1 (6 bases). Germline assignment: CDR1 KGHSH and CDR2 LQKENI. The CDR3 extends over 12 amino acids. Trimming shortened V by 5 bases and J by 8 bases, and 12 bases separated the two germline ends. The chain's CDR3 is CASSVNRDGYTF. DNA of the CDR3: TGTGCCAGCTCAGTCAACAGGGACGGCTACACCTTC.

The chain links TRBV11-2 to TRBJ1-6; 8 positions match TRBD1. This CDR3 contains 16 residues. The ends lost 5 bases at V and 6 bases at J; junction bases unmatched: 9. Germline CDR1 SGHAT, CDR2 FQNNGV. CDR3 protein: CASSPRRGQVNSPLHF. The CDR3 nucleotides read TGTGCCAGCAGCCCCAGAAGGGGACAGGTTAATTCACCCCTCCACTTT.

The V call is TRBV19, the J call TRBJ2-7, with TRBD2 matching 9 bases. Germline V gives CDR1 LNHDA, CDR2 SQIVND (reference sequence). The CDR3 covers 15 residues. The trim removed 3 bases at V and 7 bases at J, leaving 10 bases unmatched. The CDR3: CASSIRPSGMWEQYF. The CDR3, as DNA: TGTGCCAGTAGTATTCGGCCTAGCGGGATGTGGGAGCAGTACTTC. The full variable domain, rest sourced from reference TRBV19 and TRBJ2-7, is DGGITQSPKYLFRKEGQNVTLSCEQNLNHDAMYWYRQDPGQGLRLIYYSQIVNDFQKGDIAEGYSVSREKKESFPLTVTSAQKNPTAFYLCASSIRPSGMWEQYFGPGTRLTVT.